The 25 T cell receptor beta chains below were found in one sample sequenced in a study of cytomegalovirus exposure and HLA in healthy donors. 60 Vbeta and 13 Jbeta primers were used in PCR. TCRdb's table, derived via immunoSEQ multiplex PCR, lists solely in-frame clones and lacks some. The sample lists over 150,000 clones, approximately 83% occurring once. The sequenced sample was PBMCs. These receptor sequences come from a boy aged 2 to 10 in good health and CMV-seronegative.

The V gene is TRBV11-2, the J gene TRBJ2-1; tentatively, D is TRBD2 (5 bases). The CDR3 length is 15 residues. V lost 1 base and J 10 bases, leaving 17 bases between the germline ends. Germline assignment: CDR1 SGHAT and CDR2 FQNNGV. CDR3 nucleotides: TGTGCCAGCAGCTTAGTAGGGCCCATAGGCGGGGAGCAGTTCTTC. Amino acid sequence: CASSLVGPIGGEQFF.

The chain is built from TRBV7-2 and TRBJ2-7; possibly TRBD2 for D (7 bases). CDR1 and CDR2 from the germline V gene are SGHTA and FQGNSA. The CDR3 spans 16 residues. Trimming removed 7 bases from V and 4 bases from J, with 23 bases in between. For the CDR3, the DNA is TGTGCCAGCACCATTAATCGGGGGGCCAGTTTATACGAGCAGTACGTC. Translation gives CASTINRGASLYEQYV.

V usage is TRBV27 and J usage is TRBJ2-1; TRBD2 matches 7 bases. Germline V gene lookup returns CDR1 MNHEY and CDR2 SMNVEV (reference sequence). The CDR3 has 13 amino acids. V lost 6 bases, J lost 4 bases, and 3 bases stayed unmatched. The CDR3: CASRSGDYNEQFF. CDR3 DNA: TGTGCCAGCAGAAGCGGGGATTACAATGAGCAGTTCTTC.

The V gene is TRBV6-1, the J gene TRBJ2-7; 8 positions match TRBD2. The germline gives CDR1 MNHNS, CDR2 SASEGT. The CDR3 totals 14 residues. V shed 4 bases, J shed 4 bases, and the junction held 6 bases outside the gene matches. The CDR3 region is CASSVVGGGYEQYV. The CDR3 DNA follows: TGTGCCAGCAGTGTGGTGGGCGGGGGGTACGAGCAGTACGTC.

CDR3 loop: CASRQGANSNQPQHF. In nucleotides, the CDR3 is TGTGCCAGCCGACAGGGGGCGAACAGCAATCAGCCCCAGCATTTT. This chain links TRBV6-5 with TRBJ1-5; 10 nucleotides match TRBD1. CDR1 MNHEY and CDR2 SVGAGI come from the germline V gene. The CDR3 is made up of 15 amino acids. J gave up 1 base and V 8 bases, and 5 bases lay outside the gene matches.

The chain uses TRBV7-6 and TRBJ2-1; 8 nucleotides line up with TRBD2. The ends lost 5 bases at V and 8 bases at J; junction bases unmatched: 2. The CDR3 contains 12 residues. The germline CDR1 and CDR2 sequences are SGHVS and FNYEAQ. In nucleotides, the CDR3 is TGTGCCAGCAGCCACGGGGGGGATGAGCAGTTCTTC. It specifies CASSHGGDEQFF.

This clone was recorded once. The V call is TRBV6-5, the J call TRBJ1-2; possible D gene TRBD1, 5 bases. This CDR3 is built from 15 residues. V was shortened by 6 bases and J by 2 bases, with 16 bases between the two germline ends. Germline V gene sequence: CDR1 MNHEY, CDR2 SVGAGI. CDR3 sequence: CASSAIPDRNYGYTF. CDR3 bases: TGTGCCAGCAGCGCTATTCCCGACAGAAACTATGGCTACACCTTC.

This clone was seen a handful of times. The chain recombines TRBV10-2 with TRBJ2-2; TRBD2 matches at 7 bases. This CDR3 comprises 15 residues. Germline assignment: CDR1 WSHSY and CDR2 SAAADI. V lost 2 bases, J lost 5 bases, and 5 bases stayed unmatched. The CDR3 coding sequence is TGCGCCAGCAGTGAGGTGGGGGGGGTAACCGGGGAGCTGTTTTTT. This gives the protein CASSEVGGVTGELFF.

The CDR3 here is CASSPGQGRLSGYTF. CDR3 nucleotides: TGCGCCAGCAGCCCTGGACAGGGGCGCCTTAGTGGCTACACCTTC. The genes are TRBV4-3 and TRBJ1-2; 9 nucleotides line up with TRBD1. The trim removed 4 bases at V and 7 bases at J, leaving 10 bases unmatched. CDR3 length equals 15 residues. The germline V gene encodes CDR1 LGHNA and CDR2 YSLEER.

The V gene is TRBV6-6, the J gene TRBJ1-2; maybe TRBD1 (6 bases). Trimming took off 4 bases at V and 4 bases at J, with 16 bases between the two ends. CDR3 size: 15 residues. Germline assignment: CDR1 MNHNY and CDR2 SVGAGI (reference sequence). The CDR3 is CASSSTDRNSYGYTF. In DNA, the CDR3 is TGTGCCAGCAGTTCGACCGACAGGAACTCCTATGGCTACACCTTC.

The chain links TRBV5-4 to TRBJ1-6; 8 nucleotides agree with TRBD1. The junction had 6 bases not matched to a gene; V was cut back by 5 bases and J by 8 bases. The CDR3 totals 14 residues. Germline V CDR1 and CDR2: SGHNT, YYREEE (reference sequence). This chain's CDR3 is CASSYTGGDSPLHF. As DNA, the CDR3 is TGTGCCAGCAGTTACACAGGGGGTGATTCACCCCTCCACTTT.

The rearrangement joins TRBV19 to TRBJ2-2, with 8 bases fitting TRBD2. The CDR3 length is 13 residues. V lost 6 bases and J lost 4; bases outside the gene matches: 1. Germline assignment: CDR1 LNHDA and CDR2 SQIVND (reference sequence). CDR3 nucleotides: TGTGCCAGTAGCGGGGGGGCCACCGGGGAGCTGTTTTTT. Amino acid sequence: CASSGGATGELFF.

The V call is TRBV10-3, the J call TRBJ1-5, with a tentative D call TRBD1 (5 bases). The CDR3 extends over 13 amino acids. V was shortened by 4 bases and J by 5 bases, with 9 bases between the two germline ends. Germline V lookup: CDR1 ENHRY, CDR2 SYGVKD. CDR3 loop: CAISGGADQPQHF. The CDR3 coding sequence is TGTGCCATCAGTGGGGGCGCGGATCAGCCCCAGCATTTT.

This chain joins TRBV7-3 and TRBJ2-3; 8 nucleotides match TRBD2. The germline V gene has CDR1 SGHTA and CDR2 FQGTGA. The CDR3 covers 16 residues. J was trimmed by 3 bases and V by 2 bases; bases with no gene match: 7. CDR3: CASSLDVAGGTDTQYF. Written as DNA, the CDR3 is TGTGCCAGCAGCTTAGACGTCGCGGGAGGAACAGATACGCAGTATTTT.

This clone was recorded once. V and J are TRBV19 and TRBJ1-5, with 8 bases lining up with TRBD1. The CDR3 runs to 15 residues. The germline V gene encodes CDR1 LNHDA and CDR2 SQIVND (reference sequence). V trimming: 2 bases; J trimming: 2 bases; junction bases outside the gene matches: 2. The CDR3 bases are TGTGCCAGTAGTATAAAGACAGGGGGCAATCAGCCCCAGCATTTT. This translates into CASSIKTGGNQPQHF.

The rearrangement joins TRBV5-6 to TRBJ2-3, with TRBD1 matching 12 bases. Looked up from germline, CDR1 is SGHDT and CDR2 is YYEEEE. CDR3 length: 18 residues. V gave up 4 bases and J gave up 0 bases; unmatched junction bases: 9. CDR3 DNA sequence: TGTGCCAGCAGCCCCGCGGGACAGGGGGCCTCTAGCACAGATACGCAGTATTTT. Amino acid sequence: CASSPAGQGASSTDTQYF.

This chain connects TRBV5-1 to TRBJ1-2; no clear D gene. CDR1 and CDR2 from the germline V gene are SGHRS and YFSETQ. Trimming stripped 2 bases from V and 2 bases from J, with 10 bases between. CDR3 size: 14 residues. CDR3 coding DNA: TGCGCCAGCAGCTTCGAGGATTCCAACTATGGCTACACCTTC. Translating it yields CASSFEDSNYGYTF.

The V call is TRBV12-5, the J call TRBJ2-3, with a weak D call TRBD1 (5 bases). The germline CDR1 and CDR2 sequences are LGHNT and FRNRAP. This CDR3 is built from 14 residues. The V end lost 1 base, the J end lost 2 bases, and 7 bases lay between the germline ends. This chain's CDR3 is CASGLGQNTDTQYF. CDR3 bases: TGTGCTAGTGGTTTGGGACAGAACACAGATACGCAGTATTTT.

The J gene is TRBJ1-2, the V gene TRBV30, with D possibly TRBD1 on 5 matching bases. This CDR3 region has 13 residues. V was trimmed by 3 bases and J by 2 bases, leaving 10 bases between them. Germline CDR1 and CDR2: GTSNPN and SVGIG (reference sequence). CDR3 nucleotide sequence: TGTGCCTGGAGCCCTCAGGGAAACTATGGCTACACCTTC. Amino acid sequence: CAWSPQGNYGYTF.

CDR3 nucleotides: TGTGCCAGTAGTATTCTGGGGGGCACTGAAGCTTTCTTT. Residues: CASSILGGTEAFF. This chain links TRBV19 with TRBJ1-1; maybe TRBD1 (5 bases). Germline loops: CDR1 LNHDA, CDR2 SQIVND (reference sequence). CDR3 size: 13 residues. Trimming left V 3 bases short and J 4 bases short, with 9 bases between. The whole variable domain, remainder taken from reference TRBV19 and TRBJ1-1, is DGGITQSPKYLFRKEGQNVTLSCEQNLNHDAMYWYRQDPGQGLRLIYYSQIVNDFQKGDIAEGYSVSREKKESFPLTVTSAQKNPTAFYLCASSILGGTEAFFGQGTRLTVV.

V usage is TRBV18 and J usage is TRBJ2-1, with TRBD2 matching 13 bases. The CDR3 is 18 residues long. Trimming at V came to 6 bases and at J to 5 bases, leaving 13 bases not matched to a gene. Germline assignment: CDR1 KGHSH and CDR2 LQKENI. The CDR3: CASSPPGTSGIRHNEQFF. The CDR3 bases are TGTGCCAGCTCCCCCCCCGGGACTAGCGGGATTCGTCACAATGAGCAGTTCTTC.

The gene calls are TRBV29-1 and TRBJ2-3; D call uncertain. Per germline, CDR1 SQVTM and CDR2 ANQGSEA. Trimming cost V 5 bases and J 1 base, with 7 bases left between them. CDR3 length: 12 residues. CDR3 nucleotides: TGCAGCGTTAGCCTGGGCACAGATACGCAGTATTTT. Protein product: CSVSLGTDTQYF.

The chain joins TRBV25-1 to TRBJ1-2, with D uncertain. Germline V lookup: CDR1 MGHDK, CDR2 SYGVNS. Trimming cost V 4 bases and J 0 bases, with 15 bases left between them. The CDR3 is made up of 16 amino acids. The CDR3 bases are TGTGCCAGCAGTGGTCTAGCCGGGTATTCTAACTATGGCTACACCTTC. This translates into CASSGLAGYSNYGYTF.

The CDR3 nucleotides are TGTGCCTGGAGGGTAGCGGGAGCAAGGAATGAGCAGTTCTTC. Its translation: CAWRVAGARNEQFF. The chain has TRBV30 and TRBJ2-1, with 9 bases aligning to TRBD2. CDR3 length equals 14 residues. CDR1 is GTSNPN and CDR2 is SVGIG in the germline V gene (reference sequence). V dropped 3 bases and J dropped 7; count of bases not matched to a gene: 7.

The sample holds a few counts of this clone. The chain has TRBV9 and TRBJ2-1; TRBD2 aligns across 9 bases. V shed 0 bases and J 5 bases; nucleotides not matched to a gene: 3. This CDR3 has 15 residues. CDR1 is SGDLS, CDR2 YYNGEE, per germline. CDR3 coding DNA: TGTGCCAGCAGCGTAGGCGGGGGGGCCAACAATGAGCAGTTCTTC. Its protein product is CASSVGGGANNEQFF.